This T cell receptor beta chain was profiled in a study of vaccination and CD4 T cells after COVID-19. Comment on this clonotype: Its antigen is still unknown.

Treatment: approximately nine-day PBMC culture with coronavirus spike peptide pools or control peptides (ViraFEST assay). The Oncomine TCR Beta short-read assay was what sequenced the DNA obtained from cultured CD4+ T cells. In this case, cultured CD4+ T cells provided the extracted genomic DNA. In TCRdb, the PCR reads were re-called with MiXCR into one record per CDR3 protein. The sample includes more than 10,000 distinct CDR3 sequences, 35% to 40% seen only once; the top ten take roughly 18%. This receptor was obtained from a human donor with COVID-19. Sequencing was performed on cultured CD4+ T cells from blood.

This CDR3 is CASSEYPGGTGHTEAFF. Here the CDR3 DNA reads TGTGCCAGCAGTGAATACCCTGGCGGCACCGGGCACACTGAAGCTTTCTTT. The rearrangement uses TRBV25-1 and TRBJ1-1; D is ambiguous. V lost 0 bases and J lost 3, with 17 bases in between. The CDR3 extends over 17 amino acids. Germline values: CDR1 MGHDK, CDR2 SYGVNS.